This is a list of T cell receptor beta chains from one sample in a study of blood T cell repertoires in COVID-19. TCRdb's copy holds only in-frame clones and misses some; the assay was immunoSEQ multiplex PCR. The profile shows about 130,000 clones, about 80% of them singletons. Specimen: PBMCs or T cells enriched from blood (not recorded which). The receptors derive from a man aged 50 to 60 who had recovered from COVID-19. Both conserved end residues are part of each CDR3. The order of the fields is clone size, V gene, D gene, J gene, CDR3 protein, CDR3 DNA. D genes are given only for firm matches. Size is stated for part of the rows, as once, few or many counts, or as a class when the clone is expanded.

size: .
V: TRBV29-1
D: TRBD2
J: TRBJ2-1
CDR3: CSVGPGGNYNEQFF
DNA: TGCAGCGTTGGTCCGGGGGGGAACTACAATGAGCAGTTCTTC

size: .
V: TRBV15
D: TRBD1
J: TRBJ2-1
CDR3: CATSRDPGQVNNEQFF
DNA: TGTGCCACCAGCAGAGATCCGGGACAGGTCAACAATGAGCAGTTCTTC

size: .
V: TRBV27
D: TRBD1
J: TRBJ2-2
CDR3: CASSYARDRRDTGELFF
DNA: TGTGCCAGCAGTTACGCCCGGGACAGGCGGGACACCGGGGAGCTGTTTTTT

size: .
V: TRBV24-1
D: TRBD1
J: TRBJ2-1
CDR3: CATRGQGTHGEQFF
DNA: TGTGCCACCAGAGGACAGGGGACTCACGGTGAGCAGTTCTTC

size: .
V: TRBV18
D: TRBD1
J: TRBJ1-6
CDR3: CASSPGQGYSPLHF
DNA: TGTGCCAGCTCACCTGGACAGGGGTATTCACCCCTCCACTTT

size: few
V: TRBV7-9
D: .
J: TRBJ2-5
CDR3: CASGNFRLSAETQYF
DNA: TGTGCCAGCGGAAACTTCCGACTTAGCGCGGAGACCCAGTACTTC

size: .
V: TRBV28
D: .
J: TRBJ1-2
CDR3: CASRIADRSNYGYTF
DNA: TGTGCCAGCAGAATAGCCGACAGGAGTAACTATGGCTACACCTTC

size: .
V: TRBV5-1
D: TRBD1
J: TRBJ1-2
CDR3: CASSLGSGDRGQYSYGYTF
DNA: TGCGCCAGCAGCTTGGGTTCCGGGGACAGGGGGCAATACAGCTATGGCTACACCTTC

size: .
V: TRBV5-1
D: TRBD1
J: TRBJ1-2
CDR3: CASSFTTTGADGYTF
DNA: TGCGCCAGCAGCTTTACAACTACAGGGGCGGATGGCTACACCTTC

size: few
V: TRBV7-9
D: TRBD1
J: TRBJ1-6
CDR3: CASSFGTVNSPLHF
DNA: TGTGCCAGCAGCTTCGGGACAGTTAATTCACCCCTCCACTTT

size: .
V: TRBV7-2
D: .
J: TRBJ2-2
CDR3: CASSPGLNTGELFF
DNA: TGTGCCAGCAGCCCTGGACTGAACACCGGGGAGCTGTTTTTT

size: .
V: TRBV10-1
D: TRBD1
J: TRBJ2-3
CDR3: CASSESGTGSKDTQYF
DNA: TGCGCCAGCAGTGAGTCAGGGACAGGGAGTAAAGATACGCAGTATTTT

size: .
V: TRBV6-2/TRBV6-3
D: .
J: TRBJ2-7
CDR3: CASSYSLRDTLYEQYF
DNA: TGTGCCAGCAGTTACTCTCTCCGGGACACTCTCTACGAGCAGTACTTC

size: .
V: TRBV5-4
D: .
J: TRBJ1-4
CDR3: CASSPGRGNEKLFF
DNA: TGTGCCAGCAGCCCCGGTCGGGGTAATGAAAAACTGTTTTTT

size: .
V: TRBV4-1
D: .
J: TRBJ1-4
CDR3: CASSQTKRQRNEKLFF
DNA: TGCGCCAGCAGCCAAACTAAGCGGCAGCGAAATGAAAAACTGTTTTTT

size: .
V: TRBV6-2/TRBV6-3
D: TRBD1
J: TRBJ1-1
CDR3: CASSYTPGQGALNTEAFF
DNA: TGTGCCAGCAGTTACACCCCGGGACAGGGGGCGCTGAACACTGAAGCTTTCTTT

size: few
V: TRBV27
D: .
J: TRBJ2-1
CDR3: CASSFYNEQFF
DNA: TGTGCCAGCAGCTTCTACAATGAGCAGTTCTTC

size: few
V: TRBV3-1/TRBV3-2
D: .
J: TRBJ1-2
CDR3: CASSQLRGTGRFYGYTF
DNA: TGTGCCAGCAGCCAATTGAGGGGGACCGGTAGGTTCTATGGCTACACCTTC

size: .
V: TRBV5-4
D: .
J: TRBJ1-3
CDR3: CASSLDRAGNTIYF
DNA: TGTGCCAGCAGCTTGGACAGGGCTGGAAACACCATATATTTT

size: .
V: TRBV6-5
D: TRBD1
J: TRBJ1-5
CDR3: CASSSGTGTIKPQHF
DNA: TGTGCCAGCAGTTCCGGGACAGGGACGATTAAGCCCCAGCATTTT

size: few
V: TRBV7-3
D: .
J: TRBJ2-2
CDR3: CASSLTGANTGELFF
DNA: TGTGCCAGCAGCTTAACCGGGGCGAACACCGGGGAGCTGTTTTTT

size: .
V: TRBV11-1
D: TRBD1
J: TRBJ2-1
CDR3: CASSLARDRGPNEQFF
DNA: TGTGCCAGCAGCTTAGCGCGGGACAGGGGGCCGAATGAGCAGTTCTTC

size: .
V: TRBV7-2
D: TRBD1
J: TRBJ2-7
CDR3: CASSLYQGAAYEQYF
DNA: TGTGCCAGCAGCTTGTATCAGGGGGCCGCCTACGAGCAGTACTTC

size: .
V: TRBV7-3
D: .
J: TRBJ2-3
CDR3: CASSLDYFADTQYF
DNA: TGTGCCAGCAGCTTGGACTACTTTGCAGATACGCAGTATTTT

size: .
V: TRBV24-1
D: TRBD1
J: TRBJ2-7
CDR3: CATSDPLDRGRPEQYF
DNA: TGTGCCACCAGTGACCCGCTGGACAGGGGGCGGCCGGAGCAGTACTTC

size: .
V: TRBV27
D: TRBD1
J: TRBJ1-6
CDR3: CASSLAYRGTNSPLHF
DNA: TGTGCCAGCAGTTTAGCGTACAGGGGTACTAATTCACCCCTCCACTTT

size: .
V: TRBV6-1
D: .
J: TRBJ1-5
CDR3: CASSELGGLSNQPQHF
DNA: TGTGCCAGCAGTGAATTAGGGGGTCTAAGCAATCAGCCCCAGCATTTT

size: .
V: TRBV6-2/TRBV6-3
D: .
J: TRBJ2-6
CDR3: CASSRQRTGANVLTF
DNA: TGTGCCAGCAGTCGACAGAGGACTGGGGCCAACGTCCTGACTTTC

size: .
V: TRBV4-1
D: TRBD1
J: TRBJ2-2
CDR3: CASSPLQGATGELFF
DNA: TGCGCCAGCAGCCCATTACAGGGGGCGACCGGGGAGCTGTTTTTT

size: .
V: TRBV19
D: TRBD1
J: TRBJ1-6
CDR3: CASSGQGAGSPLHF
DNA: TGTGCCAGTAGTGGGCAGGGGGCAGGGTCACCCCTCCACTTT

size: .
V: TRBV6-4
D: TRBD2
J: TRBJ2-1
CDR3: CASSDSTSGGGYNEQFF
DNA: TGTGCCAGCAGTGACTCGACTTCGGGGGGTGGGTACAATGAGCAGTTCTTC

size: once
V: TRBV7-2
D: .
J: TRBJ2-5
CDR3: CASSLTVDQETQYF
DNA: TGTGCCAGCAGCTTAACAGTAGATCAAGAGACCCAGTACTTC

size: .
V: TRBV19
D: .
J: TRBJ2-7
CDR3: CASSLGSSTYEQYF
DNA: TGTGCCAGTAGTTTGGGCAGCTCTACCTACGAGCAGTACTTC

size: .
V: TRBV7-3
D: .
J: TRBJ2-3
CDR3: CASSAFVAGTDTQYF
DNA: TGTGCCAGCAGCGCCTTTGTCGCCGGGACAGATACGCAGTATTTT

size: .
V: TRBV28
D: TRBD1
J: TRBJ2-7
CDR3: CASSSPSTGSSYEQYF
DNA: TGTGCCAGCAGTTCACCCTCGACAGGGAGCTCCTACGAGCAGTACTTC

size: .
V: TRBV5-5
D: .
J: TRBJ2-3
CDR3: CASSPVAASTDTQYF
DNA: TGTGCCAGCAGTCCTGTTGCGGCTAGCACAGATACGCAGTATTTT

size: few
V: TRBV3-1/TRBV3-2
D: TRBD1
J: TRBJ2-2
CDR3: CASSRGTGGNSGELFF
DNA: TGTGCCAGCAGCCGAGGGACAGGGGGTAATTCCGGGGAGCTGTTTTTT

size: .
V: TRBV12-5
D: .
J: TRBJ1-4
CDR3: CASALQGGPEKLFF
DNA: TGTGCTAGTGCCCTCCAGGGAGGGCCTGAAAAACTGTTTTTT

size: .
V: TRBV19
D: .
J: TRBJ1-5
CDR3: CASSHRVIDQPQHF
DNA: TGTGCCAGTAGCCACAGGGTTATCGACCAGCCCCAGCATTTT

size: .
V: TRBV3-1/TRBV3-2
D: TRBD1
J: TRBJ1-2
CDR3: CASSQDRWDRGRPNYGYTF
DNA: TGTGCCAGCAGCCAAGATAGGTGGGACAGGGGACGGCCTAACTATGGCTACACCTTC

size: .
V: TRBV5-1
D: .
J: TRBJ2-7
CDR3: CASSLALGRAYEQYF
DNA: TGCGCCAGCAGCTTGGCCCTTGGCAGGGCCTACGAGCAGTACTTC

size: .
V: TRBV5-5
D: TRBD1
J: TRBJ2-7
CDR3: CASSLAAIGGGF
DNA: TGTGCCAGCAGCTTGGCGGCGATAGGGGGCGGTTTC

size: .
V: TRBV27
D: .
J: TRBJ2-5
CDR3: CASSLKPEGQKQETQYF
DNA: TGTGCCAGCAGTTTAAAACCGGAGGGGCAAAAACAAGAGACCCAGTACTTC

size: .
V: TRBV7-2
D: TRBD2
J: TRBJ2-7
CDR3: CASSLVRAGGPREQYF
DNA: TGTGCCAGCAGCTTGGTCCGGGCGGGGGGGCCGCGCGAGCAGTACTTC

size: .
V: TRBV5-1
D: .
J: TRBJ2-3
CDR3: CASSLGQLTDTQYF
DNA: TGCGCCAGCAGCTTGGGACAACTTACAGATACGCAGTATTTT

size: .
V: TRBV5-1
D: TRBD1
J: TRBJ1-2
CDR3: CASSLPGQGRNGYTF
DNA: TGCGCCAGCAGCCTACCGGGACAGGGAAGGAATGGCTACACCTTC

size: .
V: TRBV14
D: TRBD1
J: TRBJ1-1
CDR3: CASSHWGRDREAFF
DNA: TGTGCCAGCAGCCATTGGGGGAGGGACAGGGAAGCTTTCTTT

size: .
V: TRBV9
D: .
J: TRBJ1-2
CDR3: CASTGGNYGYTF
DNA: TGTGCCAGCACCGGGGGAAACTATGGCTACACCTTC

size: .
V: TRBV5-4
D: TRBD2
J: TRBJ2-1
CDR3: CASSTLAGPSDNEQFF
DNA: TGTGCCAGCAGCACTTTAGCGGGACCTAGCGACAATGAGCAGTTCTTC

size: .
V: TRBV7-9
D: .
J: TRBJ1-5
CDR3: CASSLAHKGAYQPQHF
DNA: TGTGCCAGCAGCTTAGCGCACAAAGGGGCATATCAGCCCCAGCATTTT

size: .
V: TRBV3-1/TRBV3-2
D: .
J: TRBJ2-7
CDR3: CASSQGWDNYEQYF
DNA: TGTGCCAGCAGCCAAGGGTGGGACAACTACGAGCAGTACTTC

size: .
V: TRBV6-5
D: TRBD1
J: TRBJ2-1
CDR3: CASSPQGNEQFF
DNA: TGTGCCAGCAGCCCACAGGGGAATGAGCAGTTCTTC

size: few
V: TRBV3-1/TRBV3-2
D: .
J: TRBJ1-6
CDR3: CASSQDQRRDSPLHF
DNA: TGTGCCAGCAGCCAAGACCAACGACGGGATTCACCCCTCCACTTT

size: .
V: TRBV5-6
D: .
J: TRBJ1-3
CDR3: CASSKISGSPGNTIYF
DNA: TGTGCCAGCAGCAAGATCTCGGGTTCGCCTGGAAACACCATATATTTT

size: .
V: TRBV27
D: TRBD2
J: TRBJ2-3
CDR3: CASSPRLAGGTDTQYF
DNA: TGTGCCAGCAGTCCAAGACTAGCGGGGGGCACAGATACGCAGTATTTT

size: .
V: TRBV9
D: TRBD1
J: TRBJ2-7
CDR3: CASSPRQGAYEQYF
DNA: TGTGCCAGCAGCCCTCGACAGGGGGCCTACGAGCAGTACTTC

size: .
V: TRBV7-9
D: TRBD2
J: TRBJ2-7
CDR3: CASSEGRQLAGLDYEQYF
DNA: TGTGCCAGCAGCGAGGGCAGGCAACTAGCGGGGTTAGACTACGAGCAGTACTTC